The rows below give T cell receptor beta chains drawn from one sample of a study of neoadjuvant anti-PD-1 for oral cavity cancer. TCRdb's copy holds only in-frame clones and misses some; the assay was immunoSEQ multiplex PCR. The sample lists about 81,000 clones, roughly four fifths occurring once. Here the sequenced sample was PBMCs, taken before nivolumab (anti-PD-1) treatment. These receptors all come from a person aged 35-79 years with oral cavity squamous cell carcinoma. Both conserved end residues are trimmed from each CDR3.

V	J	CDR3
TRBV5-1	TRBJ1-1	ASSLGQQFGGTEAF
TRBV9	TRBJ1-1	ASSASPGQGGAF
TRBV5-1	TRBJ2-5	ASSSDQLPQETQY
TRBV9	TRBJ2-7	ASSPRDRAYEQY
TRBV7-8	TRBJ2-3	ASTGTSGATTDTQY
TRBV5-6	TRBJ1-2	ASNHRTGIGYGYT
TRBV7-2	TRBJ1-1	ASSLDSSLNTEAF
TRBV6-1	TRBJ2-1	ASSERTVYNEQF
TRBV5-1	TRBJ2-5	ASSKDLGYQETQY
TRBV27	TRBJ2-7	ASSPSRGLGYEQY
TRBV5-6	TRBJ2-4	ASSLGVADIQY
TRBV19	TRBJ1-5	ASSAHGPQPQH
TRBV4-2	TRBJ2-5	ASSLPGGETQY
TRBV5-1	TRBJ1-4	ASSLRATVEEKLF
TRBV27	TRBJ2-3	ASSLNGTSRDTQY
TRBV6-5	TRBJ1-1	ASSSIGQGPIEAF
TRBV10-3	TRBJ1-2	AISESADIGGYT
TRBV29-1	TRBJ2-7	SVTSDSYEQY
TRBV10-3	TRBJ2-1	AISGESGTSQF
TRBV29-1	TRBJ2-7	SAAVGQGGTYEQY
TRBV7-9	TRBJ2-7	ASSLEVYEQY
TRBV5-1	TRBJ2-7	ASSPRGGAYEQY
TRBV27	TRBJ2-1	ASNLAGPHNEQF
TRBV5-1	TRBJ2-7	ASRSAGGGEQY
TRBV7-2	TRBJ2-5	ASRPDWIQETQY
TRBV29-1	TRBJ2-5	SVTTGTGPQETQY
TRBV7-3	TRBJ2-2	ASSRNSQTSNTGELF
TRBV27	TRBJ1-5	ASRGQGDQPQH
TRBV11-2	TRBJ2-7	ASSPSRLATGYEQY
TRBV11-2	TRBJ2-5	ASSLGESGTQY
TRBV9	TRBJ2-1	ASSVQSGLMNEQF
TRBV19	TRBJ2-3	ASSLGLAGGADTQY
TRBV19	TRBJ1-1	ATSEGGTLYTEAF
TRBV2	TRBJ2-3	ASSSGQGTDTQY
TRBV5-1	TRBJ2-7	ASSRGTAPYEQY
TRBV30	TRBJ2-3	AWSVGGIGDTQY
TRBV27	TRBJ2-1	ASSPQFAGGRNEQF
TRBV18	TRBJ2-6	ASSPGTTGYSGANVLT
TRBV5-4	TRBJ2-5	ASRQKDRVQETQY
TRBV9	TRBJ2-2	ASSVGTGELF
TRBV7-2	TRBJ1-2	ASSLQRDRAGYT
TRBV6-6	TRBJ2-7	ASTLDSSSYEQY
TRBV6-6	TRBJ1-3	ASTKGGQVSGNTIY
TRBV28	TRBJ1-2	ASSLIVQGESGYT
TRBV29-1	TRBJ2-2	SVVSNEGPTGELF
TRBV5-1	TRBJ2-7	ASSLGLAGEDEQY
TRBV4-1	TRBJ2-5	ASSQDDSTTKTQY
TRBV11-3	TRBJ2-7	ASSLELAGIHEQY
TRBV25-1	TRBJ1-1	ASRVSGRNEAF
TRBV13	TRBJ2-7	ASSLGGRYEQY
TRBV30	TRBJ2-1	AWSPTGTSINEQF
TRBV5-6	TRBJ2-7	ASSLSPGQVLEQY
TRBV6-1	TRBJ2-5	ASSERTSGWGETQY
TRBV27	TRBJ1-1	ASSLQGARATEAF